This T cell receptor (beta chain) appears in the sequencing data of a study of blood T cell repertoires in COVID-19. The wider study: Researchers got acute and convalescent COVID-19 samples from the United States, Italy and Spain. PBMCs, B-cell-depleted T cells, or T cells were the source of the cDNA or gDNA that made up the material.

Per the authors' pipeline: Reference gene primer amplification in the assay estimated nucleated cell counts. Method: immunoSEQ multiplex PCR; TCRdb's copy keeps in-frame clones and lacks some. That table gives V, J and clone size, and the DNA gave D and trimming. The table shows 120,000 or so clones, with more than 75% occurring only once. Per germline, CDR1 MGHRA and CDR2 YSYEKL. The CDR3 spans 16 residues. After removal of 1 base from V and 2 bases from J, the junction contained 5 bases not matched to a gene. The V and J genes are TRBV4-1 and TRBJ2-4; 7 nucleotides agree with TRBD2. This clonotype was obtained from a human donor in a cohort sampled during active COVID-19. The sequencing input was peripheral blood. CDR3 sequence (DNA): TGCGCCAGCAGCCAAGTGGGGAGGGGAACCAAAAACATTCAGTACTTC. Translation gives CASSQVGRGTKNIQYF.